The sample holds many counts of the clone carrying this TCR beta chain. TCRdb reprocessed the RT-PCR reads with MiXCR, giving one entry per CDR3 protein. The sample yields about 680,000 distinct CDR3 sequences, 13% to 15% seen once. The CDR3 runs 13 residues. Germline CDR1 is DFQATT and CDR2 is SNEGSKA (reference sequence). J is TRBJ2-7 and V is TRBV20-1; a weak D match, TRBD1 (6 bases). Source material: memory CD4+ T cells from blood. This clonotype originated in a female donor in good health, serving as a healthy control. CDR3 DNA sequence: TGCACCCCGGCCCGGACAGACTCCTACGAGCAGTACTTC. Encoded protein: CTPARTDSYEQYF.